This entry lists 15 T cell receptor beta chains sequenced from one sample in a study of blood T cell repertoires in COVID-19. Profiled with immunoSEQ multiplex PCR; TCRdb holds only in-frame clones, not every one. In the table there are roughly 160,000 clones, approximately 83% of which are singletons. The sample comprised peripheral blood. These receptors came from a woman aged 55 to 70 with acute or convalescent COVID-19.

The chain couples TRBV19 to TRBJ1-4, with 7 nucleotides matching TRBD1. Per the germline V gene, CDR1 is LNHDA and CDR2 is SQIVND (reference sequence). J was trimmed by 4 bases and V by 6 bases; bases with no gene match: 8. CDR3 length: 15 amino acids. The CDR3: CASRPTGTGNEKLFF. CDR3 nucleotide sequence: TGTGCCAGTAGGCCGACAGGGACTGGTAATGAAAAACTGTTTTTT.

V is TRBV3-1 (or the pseudogene TRBV3-2) and J is TRBJ2-3; D ambiguous. Germline loops: CDR1 LGHDT, CDR2 YNNKEL (reference sequence). The length of the CDR3 is 13 residues. Trimming cost V 1 base and J 2 bases, with 4 bases left between them. The CDR3 DNA reads as TGTGCCAGCAGCCAAGCTTCCACAGATACGCAGTATTTT. Translation: CASSQASTDTQYF.

CDR3 protein: CASSLPGTGRYNEQFF. CDR3 bases: TGTGCCAGCAGCTTGCCCGGGACAGGGCGGTACAATGAGCAGTTCTTC. The gene calls are TRBV5-4 and TRBJ2-1; 9 nucleotides match TRBD1. Germline CDR1 reads SGHNT; CDR2 reads YYREEE (reference sequence). Losses at the gene ends were 1 base for V and 4 bases for J; bases not matched to a gene: 6. The CDR3 loop spans 16 amino acids.

This clone was seen once. The chain employs TRBV13 and TRBJ1-1; D is unclear. CDR1 and CDR2 from the germline V gene are PRHDT and FYEKMQ (reference sequence). The V gene lost 4 bases and the J gene lost 2 bases, with 11 bases spanning the gap. The CDR3 loop spans 14 amino acids. In nucleotides, the CDR3 is TGTGCCAGCAGCTCCCGGACGGGAAACACTGAAGCTTTCTTT. This encodes CASSSRTGNTEAFF.

The chain has TRBV2 and TRBJ1-2; D might be TRBD1 (5 bases). Deletions cut 4 bases from V and 4 bases from J, with 10 bases between. Germline V lookup: CDR1 SNHLY, CDR2 FYNNEI. The CDR3 runs 13 residues. The CDR3: CASSVRAGYGYTF. The CDR3 DNA sequence: TGTGCCAGCAGTGTCAGGGCAGGCTATGGCTACACCTTC.

Comment on this clone: The junction differs from germline at one of its ends, possibly a read error. The J gene is TRBJ2-3, the V gene TRBV7-7, with unresolved D. Germline V gene sequence: CDR1 SSHAT, CDR2 FNYEAQ (reference sequence). This CDR3 has 13 amino acids. The DNA of the CDR3 is TGTGCTAGCAGCCTGTCCCCCTCAGATACGCAGTATTTT. Translated: CASSLSPSDTQYF.

The chain employs TRBV18 and TRBJ1-6; D call uncertain. Germline values: CDR1 KGHSH, CDR2 LQKENI. Trimming pared 2 bases from V and 9 bases from J, leaving 11 bases between. The CDR3 totals 14 residues. The CDR3 DNA is TGTGCCAGCTCACCAGACCCGTTAGCTTCACCCCTCCACTTT. Translated, it gives CASSPDPLASPLHF.

The rearrangement joins TRBV28 to TRBJ2-7; 10 bases are shared with TRBD2. This CDR3 is 15 amino acids long. V trimming: 8 bases; J trimming: 0 bases; junction bases outside the gene matches: 7. Per the germline V gene, CDR1 is MDHEN and CDR2 is SYDVKM. The CDR3 sequence is CASGLAGASSYEQYF. For the CDR3, the DNA is TGTGCCAGCGGGCTAGCGGGGGCTAGCTCCTACGAGCAGTACTTC.

The V gene is TRBV24-1, the J gene TRBJ1-2, with a weak D call TRBD1 (5 bases). Between the trimmed V and J ends, which lost 5 bases and 4 bases, there was a span of 7 bases. The CDR3 runs 12 residues. Germline V gene lookup returns CDR1 KGHDR and CDR2 SFDVKD. The DNA for the CDR3 is TGTGCCACCAGTGGGACAAGCTATGGCTACACCTTC. Translation gives CATSGTSYGYTF.

This sequence joins TRBV19 and TRBJ2-7; 8 positions match TRBD1. J was trimmed by 5 bases and V by 6 bases; bases with no gene match: 6. CDR1 is LNHDA and CDR2 is SQIVND in the germline V gene (reference sequence). The CDR3 length is 13 residues. As DNA, the CDR3 is TGTGCCAGTAGCGACAGGGGAGTCCACGAGCAGTACTTC. Amino acids: CASSDRGVHEQYF.

The V gene is TRBV27, the J gene TRBJ2-5; 15 bases line up with TRBD2. V lost 6 bases, J lost 4 bases, and 6 bases stayed unmatched. Germline loops: CDR1 MNHEY, CDR2 SMNVEV (reference sequence). This CDR3 spans 16 amino acids. CDR3 protein: CASRRTSGGATETQYF. CDR3 nucleotides: TGTGCCAGCAGACGGACTAGCGGGGGGGCAACAGAGACCCAGTACTTC.

Only a few counts were recorded for this clone. The chain combines TRBV27 with TRBJ2-7; unclear D gene. The CDR3 has 13 residues. Germline V gives CDR1 MNHEY, CDR2 SMNVEV (reference sequence). V was cut by 4 bases and J by 0 bases, with 7 bases left in between. CDR3 region: CASSSLFSYEQYF. The CDR3 DNA reads as TGTGCCAGCAGTTCCTTGTTCTCCTACGAGCAGTACTTC.

The chain uses TRBV19 and TRBJ1-2; 7 nucleotides line up with TRBD1. Germline V gene lookup returns CDR1 LNHDA and CDR2 SQIVND (reference sequence). The CDR3 loop spans 15 amino acids. CDR3 in amino acids: CASSDRARYLDGYTF. CDR3 nucleotides: TGTGCGAGCTCCGACAGGGCACGCTACCTCGATGGCTACACCTTC.

This rearrangement joins TRBV18 to TRBJ1-2; 8 nucleotides agree with TRBD1. Losses at the gene ends were 4 bases for V and 4 bases for J; bases not matched to a gene: 5. The CDR3 has 14 residues. Germline CDR1 is KGHSH and CDR2 is LQKENI. The CDR3 DNA reads TGTGCCAGCTCACTGGACAGGGCCGGCTATGGCTACACCTTC. It encodes CASSLDRAGYGYTF.

V is TRBV4-2 and J is TRBJ2-6; possible D gene TRBD2, 6 bases. The CDR3 has 12 amino acids. CDR1 and CDR2 from the germline V gene are LGHNA and YNFKEQ. V was cut by 8 bases and J by 10 bases, with 12 bases left in between. In DNA, the CDR3 is TGTGCCAGCGGGGCGGGGCAGAACGTCCTGACTTTC. Its translation is CASGAGQNVLTF.